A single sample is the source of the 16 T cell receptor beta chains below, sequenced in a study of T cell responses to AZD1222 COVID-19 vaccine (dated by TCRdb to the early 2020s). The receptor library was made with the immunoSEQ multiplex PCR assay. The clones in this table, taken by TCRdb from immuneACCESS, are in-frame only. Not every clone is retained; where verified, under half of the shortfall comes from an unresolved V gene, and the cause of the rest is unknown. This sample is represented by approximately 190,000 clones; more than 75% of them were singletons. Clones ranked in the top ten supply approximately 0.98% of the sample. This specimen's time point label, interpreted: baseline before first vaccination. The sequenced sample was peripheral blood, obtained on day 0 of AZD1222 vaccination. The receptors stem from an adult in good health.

The CDR3 sequence is CASSQIGLGDNQPQHF. The DNA of the CDR3 is TGTGCCAGCAGTCAAATCGGACTAGGGGACAATCAGCCCCAGCATTTT. V usage is TRBV27 and J usage is TRBJ1-5; D may be TRBD1 (5 bases). Per germline, CDR1 MNHEY and CDR2 SMNVEV (reference sequence). Trimming removed 5 bases from V and 3 bases from J, with 17 bases in between. The CDR3 runs 16 residues.

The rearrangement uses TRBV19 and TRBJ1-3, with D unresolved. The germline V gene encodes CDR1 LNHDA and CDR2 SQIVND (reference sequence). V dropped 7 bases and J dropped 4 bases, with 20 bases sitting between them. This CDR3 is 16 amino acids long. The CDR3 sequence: CASTGSFPRTGNTIYF. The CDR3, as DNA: TGTGCCAGTACGGGCAGCTTCCCCCGAACGGGAAACACCATATATTTT.

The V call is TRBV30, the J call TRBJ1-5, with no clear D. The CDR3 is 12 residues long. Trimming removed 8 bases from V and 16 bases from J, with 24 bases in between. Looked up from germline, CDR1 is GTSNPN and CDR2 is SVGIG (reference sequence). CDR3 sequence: CAGNNPLMLRHF. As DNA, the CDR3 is TGTGCCGGGAATAACCCCTTAATGTTACGACATTTT.

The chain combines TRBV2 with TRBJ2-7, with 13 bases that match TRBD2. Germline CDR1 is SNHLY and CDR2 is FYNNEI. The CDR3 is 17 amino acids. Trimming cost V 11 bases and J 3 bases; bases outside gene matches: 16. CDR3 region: CAPGSGLAGVRGYEQYF. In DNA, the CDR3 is TGTGCCCCCGGCTCCGGACTAGCGGGAGTAAGGGGCTACGAGCAGTACTTC.

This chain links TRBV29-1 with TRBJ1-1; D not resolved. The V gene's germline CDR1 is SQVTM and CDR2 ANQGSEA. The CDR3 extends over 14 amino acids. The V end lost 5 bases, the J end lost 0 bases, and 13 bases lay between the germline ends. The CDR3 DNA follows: TGCAGCGTTCGGTCCTCCAGCATGAACACTGAAGCTTTCTTT. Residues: CSVRSSSMNTEAFF.

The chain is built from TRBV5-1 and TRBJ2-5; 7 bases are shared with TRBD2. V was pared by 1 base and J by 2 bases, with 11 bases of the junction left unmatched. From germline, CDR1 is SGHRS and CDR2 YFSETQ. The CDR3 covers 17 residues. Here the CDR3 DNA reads TGCGCCAGCAGCTTGCTACCCCGGGGGGACTTACAAGAGACCCAGTACTTC. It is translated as CASSLLPRGDLQETQYF.

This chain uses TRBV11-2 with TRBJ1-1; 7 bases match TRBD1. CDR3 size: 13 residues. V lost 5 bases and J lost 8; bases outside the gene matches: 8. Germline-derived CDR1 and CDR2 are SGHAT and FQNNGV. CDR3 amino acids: CASSHGPGQEAFF. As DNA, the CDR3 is TGTGCCAGCAGCCATGGCCCGGGACAGGAAGCTTTCTTT.

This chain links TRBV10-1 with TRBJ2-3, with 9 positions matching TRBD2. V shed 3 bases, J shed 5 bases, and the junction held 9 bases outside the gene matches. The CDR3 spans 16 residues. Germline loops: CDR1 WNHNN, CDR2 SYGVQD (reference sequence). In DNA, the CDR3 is TGCGCCAGCAGTGATGGCGGGAGGGTTAGTAGAGATACGCAGTATTTT. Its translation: CASSDGGRVSRDTQYF.

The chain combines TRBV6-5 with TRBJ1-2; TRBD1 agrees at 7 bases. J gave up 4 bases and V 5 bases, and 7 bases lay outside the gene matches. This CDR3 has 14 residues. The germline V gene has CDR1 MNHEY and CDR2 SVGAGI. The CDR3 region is CASSPGTETYGYTF. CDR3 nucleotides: TGTGCCAGCAGTCCCGGGACAGAAACCTATGGCTACACCTTC.

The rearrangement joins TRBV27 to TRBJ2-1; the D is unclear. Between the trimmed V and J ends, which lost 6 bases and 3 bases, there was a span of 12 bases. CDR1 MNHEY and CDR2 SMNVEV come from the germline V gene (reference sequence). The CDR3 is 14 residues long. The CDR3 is CASSGGVSYNEQFF. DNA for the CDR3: TGTGCCAGCAGCGGTGGGGTCAGCTACAATGAGCAGTTCTTC.

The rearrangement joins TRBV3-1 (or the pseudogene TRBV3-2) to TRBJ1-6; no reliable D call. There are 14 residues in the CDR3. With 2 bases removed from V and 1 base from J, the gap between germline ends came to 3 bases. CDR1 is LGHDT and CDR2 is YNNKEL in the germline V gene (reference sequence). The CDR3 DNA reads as TGTGCCAGCAGCCAAAGGTCCTATAATTCACCCCTCCACTTT. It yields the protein CASSQRSYNSPLHF.

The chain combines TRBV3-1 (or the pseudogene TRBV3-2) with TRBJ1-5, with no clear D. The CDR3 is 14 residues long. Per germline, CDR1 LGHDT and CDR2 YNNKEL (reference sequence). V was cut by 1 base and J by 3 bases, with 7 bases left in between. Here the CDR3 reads CASSQAGNNQPQHF. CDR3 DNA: TGTGCCAGCAGCCAAGCCGGGAACAATCAGCCCCAGCATTTT.

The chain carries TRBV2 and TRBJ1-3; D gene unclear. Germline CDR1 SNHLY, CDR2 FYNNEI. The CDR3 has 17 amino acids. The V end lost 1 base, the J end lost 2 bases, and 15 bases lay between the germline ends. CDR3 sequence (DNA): TGTGCCAGCAGTGAAGAGCGATCACACCTCACTGGAAACACCATATATTTT. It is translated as CASSEERSHLTGNTIYF. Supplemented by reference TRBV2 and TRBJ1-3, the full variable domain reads EPEVTQTPSHQVTQMGQEVILRCVPISNHLYFYWYRQILGQKVEFLVSFYNNEISEKSEIFDDQFSVERPDGSNFTLKIRSTKLEDSAMYFCASSEERSHLTGNTIYFGEGSWLTVV.

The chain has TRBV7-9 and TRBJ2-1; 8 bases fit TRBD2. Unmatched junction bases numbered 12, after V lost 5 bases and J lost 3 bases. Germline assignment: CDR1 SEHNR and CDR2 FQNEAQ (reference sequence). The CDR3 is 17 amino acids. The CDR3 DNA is TGTGCCAGCAGCCCGCCTCTAGGAGCGGGGGACTACAATGAGCAGTTCTTC. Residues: CASSPPLGAGDYNEQFF.

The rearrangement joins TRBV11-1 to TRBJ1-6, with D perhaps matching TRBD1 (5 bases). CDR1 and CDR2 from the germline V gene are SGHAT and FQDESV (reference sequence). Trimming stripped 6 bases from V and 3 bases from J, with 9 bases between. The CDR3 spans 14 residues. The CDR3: CASSLTDYNSPLHF. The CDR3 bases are TGTGCCAGCAGTCTGACAGACTATAATTCACCCCTCCACTTT.

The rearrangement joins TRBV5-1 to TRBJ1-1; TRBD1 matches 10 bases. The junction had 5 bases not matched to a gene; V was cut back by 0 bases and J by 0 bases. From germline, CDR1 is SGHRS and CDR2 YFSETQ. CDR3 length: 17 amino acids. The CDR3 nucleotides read TGCGCCAGCAGCTTGGGTTGGACAGGGGGGATGAACACTGAAGCTTTCTTT. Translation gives CASSLGWTGGMNTEAFF.